This is a list of T cell receptor beta chains from one sample in a study of cytotoxic CD8 clonotypes in ibrutinib-treated CLL. The data were produced by immunoSEQ multiplex PCR, yet TCRdb's version contains in-frame clones alone and is incomplete. Seen here are 35,000 to 50,000 clones, 60% to 80% observed once, and the top ten hold 13%. Sequenced material: PBMCs, taken after 12 months of ibrutinib treatment. All receptors come from a human donor with chronic lymphocytic leukemia. The CDR3 runs from the conserved cysteine through the conserved F or W. D genes are given only for firm matches.

. | TRBJ2-7 | 14 | TRBV28 | CASSDPDRMGEQYF
TRBD1 | TRBJ1-5 | 18 | TRBV5-8 | CASSLPGTALYSNQPQHF
TRBD2 | TRBJ2-2 | 16 | TRBV5-1 | CASSLDGGRAVGELFF
. | TRBJ1-1 | 15 | TRBV5-1 | CASSSGGTQNTEAFF
TRBD2 | TRBJ2-1 | 15 | TRBV6-5 | CASSRLSGPDYEQFF
TRBD1 | TRBJ1-5 | 15 | TRBV5-8 | CASSLGQGAGQPQHF
. | TRBJ1-2 | 13 | TRBV2 | CASSQAGSYGYTF
. | TRBJ1-5 | 14 | TRBV6-4 | CASSEELSGQPQHF
. | TRBJ2-1 | 8 | TRBV10-1 | CALLGSFF
TRBD1 | TRBJ2-7 | 14 | TRBV7-9 | CASSVTTQGDEQYF
. | TRBJ1-2 | 16 | TRBV28 | CASSFGMGGAFYGYTF
. | TRBJ2-5 | 16 | TRBV11-3 | CASSAGDTLYQETQYF
TRBD2 | TRBJ2-5 | 13 | TRBV29-1 | CSVARGSRETQYF
. | TRBJ2-1 | 15 | TRBV13 | CASSPPSRRGNEQFF
. | TRBJ2-5 | 15 | TRBV10-3 | CAISESSTTQETQYF
. | TRBJ2-5 | 17 | TRBV21-1 | CASSKVLITADQETQYF
TRBD2 | TRBJ2-1 | 18 | TRBV7-2 | CASSLESSWGLADNEQFF
TRBD2 | TRBJ2-3 | 16 | TRBV9 | CASSVGTSGVRHTQYF